Presented here are 18 T cell receptor beta chains from one specimen sequenced in a study of T cells in Graves' hyperthyroidism and ophthalmopathy. Amplified regions were TCR beta CDR3 sequences from RNA transcripts. A first-round RT-PCR of the TCR CDR3 used the HTBI primer set. MiXCR was run by TCRdb on the multiplex PCR reads, yielding one entry per CDR3 protein. Among under 350,000 distinct CDR3 sequences listed, roughly a fifth were seen once. The material sequenced was blood. These receptors were taken from a woman between 50 and 59 years old with Graves' hyperthyroidism.

This clonotype was counted at least ten times. J is TRBJ2-7 and V is TRBV19; D unresolved. Germline CDR1 is LNHDA and CDR2 is SQIVND (reference sequence). The CDR3 has 14 residues. Trimming took 5 bases from V and 2 from J, leaving 13 bases between them. The CDR3 sequence is CASSGASPTYEQYF. CDR3 nucleotides: TGTGCCAGTAGTGGAGCGAGCCCCACCTACGAGCAGTACTTC.

The table lists this clonotype with many counts. V gene TRBV5-8 combines with J gene TRBJ2-7; the D call may be TRBD1 or TRBD2 (5 bases each). There are 14 residues in the CDR3. V gave up 9 bases and J gave up 7 bases, with 23 bases separating them. Germline CDR1 SGHTS, CDR2 YDEGEE. DNA of the CDR3: TGTGCCACCGGGACCCCTGGGGGTACGAGGGAGCAGTACTTC. Residues: CATGTPGGTREQYF.

In its sample, this clonotype was seen many times. The chain joins TRBV27 to TRBJ2-1; a possible D gene is TRBD2 (6 bases). The V and J ends lost 7 bases and 0 bases respectively, with 13 bases between them. The CDR3 length is 15 residues. Germline assignment: CDR1 MNHEY and CDR2 SMNVEV (reference sequence). In nucleotides, the CDR3 is TGTGCCAGCAAACGGGGGAGGAGCTCCTACAATGAGCAGTTCTTC. Translating it yields CASKRGRSSYNEQFF.

The chain recombines TRBV6-1 with TRBJ1-2; D not resolved. CDR3 length: 15 residues. V was pared by 2 bases and J by 6 bases, with 16 bases between. Germline CDR1 reads MNHNS; CDR2 reads SASEGT. CDR3 amino acids: CASSESTEWMDGYTF. Written as DNA, the CDR3 is TGTGCCAGCAGTGAAAGTACCGAGTGGATGGATGGCTACACCTTC.

This clonotype came up many times. The chain has TRBV28 and TRBJ1-2; unclear D gene. From germline, CDR1 is MDHEN and CDR2 SYDVKM. V was shortened by 5 bases and J by 4 bases, with 17 bases between the two germline ends. This CDR3 is 15 amino acids long. CDR3 in DNA: TGTGCCAGCAGTCCTACCAAGAAGGCCTCCTATGGCTACACCTTC. As protein: CASSPTKKASYGYTF.

This clonotype was detected ten times or more. The J gene is TRBJ2-4, the V gene TRBV30; D is unresolved. Germline V gene data show CDR1 as GTSNPN and CDR2 as SVGIG (reference sequence). This CDR3 comprises 14 residues. Trimming took off 4 bases at V and 0 bases at J, with 10 bases between the two ends. The CDR3 spells CAWMMDLAKNIQYF. DNA of the CDR3: TGTGCCTGGATGATGGATCTAGCCAAAAACATTCAGTACTTC.

This chain connects TRBV5-1 to TRBJ1-5; D uncertain. Germline V CDR1 and CDR2: SGHRS, YFSETQ. V lost 1 base to trimming and J lost 2 bases, with 10 bases between them. The CDR3 loop spans 15 amino acids. The CDR3 here is CASSLLGDGNQPQHF. The DNA for the CDR3 is TGCGCCAGCAGCTTGCTTGGGGATGGCAATCAGCCCCAGCATTTT.

In nucleotides, the CDR3 is TGTGCCAGCAGTTTAGGGCTAGCGGGAGTTTCTGGGGCCAACGTCCTGACTTTC. It codes for CASSLGLAGVSGANVLTF. This chain uses TRBV12-3 or TRBV12-4 with TRBJ2-6; 10 positions match TRBD2. Trimming removed 1 base from V and 1 base from J; junction bases left unmatched: 4. The CDR3 runs 18 residues.

The chain joins TRBV30 to TRBJ1-3; the D gene is possibly TRBD1 (6 bases). From germline, CDR1 is GTSNPN and CDR2 SVGIG (reference sequence). The V end was cut by 2 bases, the J end by 0 bases, with 14 bases between. CDR3 length: 16 residues. The CDR3 coding sequence is TGTGCCTGGAGTCCAGGACAGCCCGCCTCTGGAAACACCATATATTTT. Its protein product is CAWSPGQPASGNTIYF. The full variable domain, its missing parts supplied by reference TRBV30 and TRBJ1-3, is SQTIHQWPATLVQPVGSPLSLECTVEGTSNPNLYWYRQAAGRGLQLLFYSVGIGQISSEVPQNLSASRPQDRQFILSSKKLLLSDSGFYLCAWSPGQPASGNTIYFGEGSWLTVV.

A few counts support this clonotype. The V and J genes are TRBV19 and TRBJ2-1; the match to TRBD2 covers 14 bases. CDR3 length: 15 amino acids. The germline V gene encodes CDR1 LNHDA and CDR2 SQIVND (reference sequence). The trim removed 3 bases at V and 9 bases at J, leaving 4 bases unmatched. As DNA, the CDR3 is TGTGCCAGTAGTATGGGGACTAGCGGGAGTGTTGAGCAGTTCTTC. This gives the protein CASSMGTSGSVEQFF. The entire variable domain, with the rest obtained from reference TRBV19 and TRBJ2-1, is as follows: DGGITQSPKYLFRKEGQNVTLSCEQNLNHDAMYWYRQDPGQGLRLIYYSQIVNDFQKGDIAEGYSVSREKKESFPLTVTSAQKNPTAFYLCASSMGTSGSVEQFFGPGTRLTVL.

This clonotype occurred many times. The gene calls are TRBV11-2 and TRBJ1-2; no clear D. Deletions cut 7 bases from V and 0 bases from J, with 9 bases between. The CDR3 runs 13 residues. CDR1 is SGHAT and CDR2 is FQNNGV in the germline V gene. CDR3 DNA: TGTGCCAGCACCCGGGTGGCTAACTATGGCTACACCTTC. This encodes CASTRVANYGYTF.

This clonotype was observed at least ten times. This sequence joins TRBV11-2 and TRBJ1-2; 9 bases map to TRBD1. The CDR3 sequence is 15 residues long. V was clipped by 6 bases and J by 4 bases; unmatched bases: 9. Germline CDR1 is SGHAT and CDR2 is FQNNGV. The CDR3 nucleotides read TGTGCCAGCAGAACCAATCCGGGACAGGGCTATGGCTACACCTTC. Translating it yields CASRTNPGQGYGYTF.

The chain is built from TRBV6-1 and TRBJ2-7; D may match TRBD1 or TRBD2 (5 bases each). The CDR3 runs to 14 residues. V shed 6 bases and J shed 2 bases, with 14 bases lying between them. Germline CDR1 MNHNS, CDR2 SASEGT. CDR3 amino acids: CASRPGTVTYEQYF. CDR3 DNA: TGTGCCAGCAGACCGGGGACCGTTACCTACGAGCAGTACTTC.

This chain connects TRBV9 to TRBJ1-6; perhaps TRBD1 as D (6 bases). Trimming removed 4 bases at V and 0 bases at J, with 14 bases between. The CDR3 is made up of 17 amino acids. In germline, CDR1 is SGDLS, CDR2 YYNGEE. The CDR3 DNA is TGTGCCAGCAGCCCCCCAGACAGGATCTCCTATAATTCACCCCTCCACTTT. As protein: CASSPPDRISYNSPLHF.

The J gene is TRBJ1-4, the V gene TRBV19; no reliable D call. The CDR3 is 15 amino acids. The germline V and J ends were trimmed by 7 bases and 4 bases, with 16 bases remaining between them. The germline gives CDR1 LNHDA, CDR2 SQIVND (reference sequence). The CDR3 region has the DNA TGTGCCAGTAACCCGGCGGGGTGGAGTAATGAAAAACTGTTTTTT. This gives the protein CASNPAGWSNEKLFF.

This clonotype was detected ten times or more. The chain couples TRBV3-1 to TRBJ1-2; the D is unclear. CDR3 length: 15 amino acids. Germline-derived CDR1 and CDR2 are LGHDT and YNNKEL (reference sequence). Trimming pared 3 bases from V and 0 bases from J, leaving 11 bases between. CDR3 DNA sequence: TGTGCCAGCAGCCAGGAGACACTATCTAACTATGGCTACACCTTC. Amino acid sequence: CASSQETLSNYGYTF. Together with reference TRBV3-1 and TRBJ1-2, the CDR3 gives the full variable domain: DTAVSQTPKYLVTQMGNDKSIKCEQNLGHDTMYWYKQDSKKFLKIMFSYNNKELIINETVPNRFSPKSPDKAHLNLHINSLELGDSAVYFCASSQETLSNYGYTFGSGTRLTVV.

The sample holds many counts of this clonotype. This rearrangement joins TRBV7-8 to TRBJ1-5; TRBD1 matches 10 bases. CDR3 size: 16 residues. CDR1 is SGHVS, CDR2 FQNEAQ, per germline. Trimming at V came to 0 bases and at J to 5 bases, leaving 4 bases not matched to a gene. For the CDR3, the DNA is TGTGCCAGCAGCTTAGCGAGGGACAGGGGTGATCAGCCCCAGCATTTT. As protein: CASSLARDRGDQPQHF. The whole variable domain, remainder taken from reference TRBV7-8 and TRBJ1-5, is GAGVSQSPRYKVAKRGQDVALRCDPISGHVSLFWYQQALGQGPEFLTYFQNEAQLDKSGLPSDRFFAERPEGSVSTLKIQRTQQEDSAVYLCASSLARDRGDQPQHFGDGTRLSIL.

The chain uses TRBV10-1 and TRBJ2-5; D perhaps matches TRBD1 (6 bases). Trimming left V 3 bases short and J 5 bases short, with 10 bases between. CDR1 and CDR2 from the germline V gene are WNHNN and SYGVQD (reference sequence). The CDR3 has 13 residues. CDR3 loop: CASSEQGRETQYF. DNA for the CDR3: TGCGCCAGCAGTGAACAGGGACGCGAGACCCAGTACTTC.